This TCR beta chain derives from a study of cytomegalovirus exposure and HLA in healthy donors. The wider study: A previous analysis identified more than 100 million unique TCR beta sequences derived from roughly 180 million T cells. Study observations and caveats: A later analysis reportedly found fewer N-insertions in an Asian-associated ancestry cluster than the roughly 670-donor mean.

The PCR employed 60 Vbeta primers together with 13 Jbeta primers. Clones were read by immunoSEQ multiplex PCR, and TCRdb kept only the in-frame ones, dropping some. The sample holds about 140,000 clones, about 81% seen once. The germline gives CDR1 SEHNR, CDR2 FQNEAQ (reference sequence). The germline V and J ends were trimmed by 4 bases and 1 base, with 4 bases remaining between them. CDR3 length: 13 residues. This clone was detected once. As yet, its antigen is unknown. The chain employs TRBV7-9 and TRBJ2-2; no clear D. Sequenced input: PBMCs. This clonotype originated in a young man in good health and CMV-seronegative. CDR3 amino acids: CASSSVNTGELFF. The CDR3 coding sequence is TGTGCCAGCAGCTCCGTGAACACCGGGGAGCTGTTTTTT.